Listed below are T cell receptor beta chains from one sample, sequenced in a study of CD8+CD57+ T cells in acquired aplastic anemia. TCRdb processed the reads anew with MiXCR; each CDR3 protein has one entry. The sample holds roughly 100,000 distinct CDR3 sequences, around 68% seen once. The sample consisted of sorted CD4+, CD8+, or CD8+CD57+ T cells (not recorded which) from PBMCs. The receptors stem from a human donor with aplastic anemia. Each CDR3 is given with its conserved first and last residue. The order of the fields is CDR3 protein, CDR3 DNA, clone size, D gene, V gene, J gene. A D gene is named only where the DNA matches it firmly. Size is omitted from some rows. Given values are once, few, many or a class for expanded clones.

cdr3_aa: CSVEAGEYTGELFF
cdr3_nt: TGCAGCGTTGAGGCGGGGGAGTACACCGGGGAGCTGTTTTTT
clone_size: -
d_call: TRBD2
v_call: TRBV29-1
j_call: TRBJ2-2

cdr3_aa: CASSPRQGGQPQHF
cdr3_nt: TGTGCCAGCAGTCCGAGACAGGGAGGTCAGCCCCAGCATTTT
clone_size: -
d_call: TRBD1
v_call: TRBV2
j_call: TRBJ1-5

cdr3_aa: CATRAAWDTEAFF
cdr3_nt: TGTGCCACCCGGGCAGCCTGGGACACTGAAGCTTTCTTT
clone_size: medium-sized
d_call: -
v_call: TRBV15
j_call: TRBJ1-1

cdr3_aa: CSARGNSYNEQFF
cdr3_nt: TGCAGTGCTAGGGGTAACTCCTACAATGAGCAGTTCTTC
clone_size: -
d_call: -
v_call: TRBV20-1
j_call: TRBJ2-1

cdr3_aa: CSARAGLAKETQYF
cdr3_nt: TGCAGTGCTAGAGCGGGACTAGCGAAGGAGACCCAGTACTTC
clone_size: -
d_call: TRBD2
v_call: TRBV20-1
j_call: TRBJ2-5

cdr3_aa: CASSPGTGGPYEQYF
cdr3_nt: TGTGCTAGCAGCCCCGGGACAGGGGGCCCCTACGAGCAGTACTTC
clone_size: few
d_call: TRBD1
v_call: TRBV7-7
j_call: TRBJ2-7

cdr3_aa: CASRRGGTGELFF
cdr3_nt: TGCGCCAGCCGCAGGGGGGGCACCGGGGAGCTGTTTTTT
clone_size: -
d_call: -
v_call: TRBV10-2
j_call: TRBJ2-2

cdr3_aa: CSASFSLQETQYF
cdr3_nt: TGCAGTGCTAGCTTCTCCCTACAAGAGACCCAGTACTTC
clone_size: few
d_call: -
v_call: TRBV20-1
j_call: TRBJ2-5

cdr3_aa: CSFREVVRPYEQYF
cdr3_nt: TGCAGCTTCCGAGAAGTCGTCCGCCCCTACGAGCAGTACTTC
clone_size: once
d_call: -
v_call: TRBV29-1
j_call: TRBJ2-7

cdr3_aa: CASKMTSNTRDEQFF
cdr3_nt: TGTGCCAGCAAGATGACTAGCAATACTAGGGATGAGCAGTTCTTC
clone_size: -
d_call: TRBD2
v_call: TRBV2
j_call: TRBJ2-1

cdr3_aa: CSADSYNEQFF
cdr3_nt: TGCAGCGCGGACAGTTACAATGAGCAGTTCTTC
clone_size: once
d_call: -
v_call: TRBV29-1
j_call: TRBJ2-1

cdr3_aa: CAIRDRTETQYF
cdr3_nt: TGTGCCATCCGGGACAGGACAGAGACCCAGTACTTC
clone_size: -
d_call: TRBD1
v_call: TRBV15
j_call: TRBJ2-5

cdr3_aa: CASSLGAEQYF
cdr3_nt: TGTGCCAGCAGTTTAGGCGCCGAGCAGTACTTC
clone_size: many
d_call: -
v_call: TRBV27
j_call: TRBJ2-7

cdr3_aa: CSAGGNGNTIYF
cdr3_nt: TGCAGTGCTGGGGGGAACGGAAACACCATATATTTT
clone_size: -
d_call: -
v_call: TRBV20-1
j_call: TRBJ1-3

cdr3_aa: CASSPGLYEKLFF
cdr3_nt: TGCGCCAGCAGCCCCGGACTATATGAAAAACTGTTTTTT
clone_size: many
d_call: -
v_call: TRBV5-1
j_call: TRBJ1-4

cdr3_aa: CSASRTRGQGAGYGYTF
cdr3_nt: TGCAGTGCTAGCCGTACCAGGGGACAGGGCGCGGGTTATGGCTACACCTTC
clone_size: few
d_call: TRBD1
v_call: TRBV20-1
j_call: TRBJ1-2

cdr3_aa: CSASLTGLQETQYF
cdr3_nt: TGCAGTGCTAGCCTGACAGGCTTGCAAGAGACCCAGTACTTC
clone_size: -
d_call: -
v_call: TRBV20-1
j_call: TRBJ2-5

cdr3_aa: CASSLLRNHLTGELFF
cdr3_nt: TGTGCCAGCAGCTTACTCCGGAATCACCTCACCGGGGAGCTGTTTTTT
clone_size: -
d_call: -
v_call: TRBV25-1
j_call: TRBJ2-2

cdr3_aa: CSVGWGANVLTF
cdr3_nt: TGCAGCGTTGGATGGGGGGCCAACGTCCTGACTTTC
clone_size: -
d_call: -
v_call: TRBV29-1
j_call: TRBJ2-6

cdr3_aa: CAISESPDGRYGYTF
cdr3_nt: TGTGCCATCAGTGAGTCGCCCGACGGGCGTTATGGCTACACCTTC
clone_size: -
d_call: -
v_call: TRBV10-3
j_call: TRBJ1-2

cdr3_aa: CAISESQDRGLGAFF
cdr3_nt: TGTGCCATCAGTGAGTCCCAGGACAGGGGGCTAGGAGCTTTCTTT
clone_size: -
d_call: TRBD1
v_call: TRBV10-3
j_call: TRBJ1-1

cdr3_aa: CASSLTSGAYEQYF
cdr3_nt: TGTGCCAGCAGCTTGACTAGCGGAGCCTACGAGCAGTACTTC
clone_size: few
d_call: TRBD2
v_call: TRBV11-2
j_call: TRBJ2-7

cdr3_aa: CATSEGLRDSQYF
cdr3_nt: TGTGCCACCAGTGAGGGCCTCCGTGACAGCCAGTACTTC
clone_size: -
d_call: -
v_call: TRBV24-1
j_call: TRBJ2-7

cdr3_aa: CSARDPGSKAFF
cdr3_nt: TGCAGTGCTAGAGATCCCGGCTCGAAAGCTTTCTTT
clone_size: -
d_call: -
v_call: TRBV20-1
j_call: TRBJ1-1

cdr3_aa: CASSQTSGANVLTF
cdr3_nt: TGTGCCAGCAGTCAAACCTCTGGGGCCAACGTCCTGACTTTC
clone_size: many
d_call: -
v_call: TRBV6-4
j_call: TRBJ2-6

cdr3_aa: CASSDPPPGTQYF
cdr3_nt: TGCGCCAGCAGCGACCCTCCGCCGGGGACCCAGTACTTC
clone_size: -
d_call: -
v_call: TRBV5-1
j_call: TRBJ2-5

cdr3_aa: CASSIPTVNTGELFF
cdr3_nt: TGTGCCAGTAGTATCCCGACAGTTAACACCGGGGAGCTGTTTTTT
clone_size: few
d_call: -
v_call: TRBV19
j_call: TRBJ2-2

cdr3_aa: CSAIPSTGVFNQPQHF
cdr3_nt: TGCAGTGCTATTCCCTCCACAGGGGTTTTCAATCAGCCCCAGCATTTT
clone_size: -
d_call: TRBD1
v_call: TRBV20-1
j_call: TRBJ1-5

cdr3_aa: CATSTTNYGYTF
cdr3_nt: TGTGCCACCAGCACAACTAACTATGGCTACACCTTC
clone_size: few
d_call: -
v_call: TRBV15
j_call: TRBJ1-2

cdr3_aa: CASSIGAGDIQETQYF
cdr3_nt: TGTGCCAGTAGTATTGGGGCGGGAGACATACAAGAGACCCAGTACTTC
clone_size: -
d_call: TRBD2
v_call: TRBV19
j_call: TRBJ2-5

cdr3_aa: CASSWTSFYEQYF
cdr3_nt: TGTGCCAGCAGCTGGACTAGCTTCTATGAGCAGTACTTC
clone_size: -
d_call: TRBD2
v_call: TRBV7-8
j_call: TRBJ2-7

cdr3_aa: CASSVTGTDTQYF
cdr3_nt: TGTGCCAGCAGCGTAACAGGCACAGATACGCAGTATTTT
clone_size: few
d_call: -
v_call: TRBV25-1
j_call: TRBJ2-3

cdr3_aa: CASSFVGQGRGYTF
cdr3_nt: TGTGCCAGCAGTTTTGTGGGACAGGGTCGAGGCTACACCTTC
clone_size: -
d_call: TRBD1
v_call: TRBV2
j_call: TRBJ1-2

cdr3_aa: CASSQEGPGGRVETQYF
cdr3_nt: TGTGCCAGCAGCCAAGAGGGGCCGGGGGGCCGTGTGGAGACCCAGTACTTC
clone_size: once
d_call: -
v_call: TRBV4-2
j_call: TRBJ2-5

cdr3_aa: CSAKGQGNSPLHF
cdr3_nt: TGCAGTGCTAAGGGACAGGGCAATTCACCCCTCCACTTT
clone_size: -
d_call: TRBD1
v_call: TRBV20-1
j_call: TRBJ1-6

cdr3_aa: CASSQYPGGTYEQYF
cdr3_nt: TGCGCCAGCAGCCAGTACCCGGGGGGGACCTACGAGCAGTACTTC
clone_size: -
d_call: TRBD2
v_call: TRBV2
j_call: TRBJ2-7

cdr3_aa: CSAREVAAGTQYF
cdr3_nt: TGCAGTGCTAGAGAGGTGGCCGCGGGTACGCAGTATTTT
clone_size: -
d_call: -
v_call: TRBV20-1
j_call: TRBJ2-3

cdr3_aa: CSAKGTGTEQYF
cdr3_nt: TGCAGTGCTAAGGGGACAGGGACCGAGCAGTACTTC
clone_size: -
d_call: TRBD1
v_call: TRBV20-1
j_call: TRBJ2-7

cdr3_aa: CASRPGLRDSGNTIYF
cdr3_nt: TGTGCCAGCAGACCCGGTCTCCGAGACTCTGGAAACACCATATATTTT
clone_size: -
d_call: -
v_call: TRBV11-1
j_call: TRBJ1-3

cdr3_aa: CSVGQGRTEAFF
cdr3_nt: TGCAGCGTTGGACAGGGGCGCACTGAAGCTTTCTTT
clone_size: -
d_call: TRBD1
v_call: TRBV29-1
j_call: TRBJ1-1

cdr3_aa: CASSPSGVGGYEQYF
cdr3_nt: TGTGCCAGCAGCCCAAGTGGGGTTGGAGGGTACGAGCAGTACTTC
clone_size: -
d_call: -
v_call: TRBV7-9
j_call: TRBJ2-7

cdr3_aa: CASSLNRGTYNEQFF
cdr3_nt: TGTGCCAGCAGCTTAAACAGGGGAACCTACAATGAGCAGTTCTTC
clone_size: once
d_call: TRBD1
v_call: TRBV7-6
j_call: TRBJ2-1

cdr3_aa: CASRSTGIQETQYF
cdr3_nt: TGTGCCAGCAGGTCGACAGGAATACAAGAGACCCAGTACTTC
clone_size: -
d_call: -
v_call: TRBV11-1
j_call: TRBJ2-5

cdr3_aa: CASSILVGGGYNEQFF
cdr3_nt: TGTGCCAGCAGTATACTAGTAGGGGGGGGTTACAATGAGCAGTTCTTC
clone_size: few
d_call: -
v_call: TRBV27
j_call: TRBJ2-1

cdr3_aa: CASSDLATRTDTQYF
cdr3_nt: TGCGCCAGCAGTGATTTGGCGACGAGGACAGATACGCAGTATTTT
clone_size: -
d_call: -
v_call: TRBV10-2
j_call: TRBJ2-3